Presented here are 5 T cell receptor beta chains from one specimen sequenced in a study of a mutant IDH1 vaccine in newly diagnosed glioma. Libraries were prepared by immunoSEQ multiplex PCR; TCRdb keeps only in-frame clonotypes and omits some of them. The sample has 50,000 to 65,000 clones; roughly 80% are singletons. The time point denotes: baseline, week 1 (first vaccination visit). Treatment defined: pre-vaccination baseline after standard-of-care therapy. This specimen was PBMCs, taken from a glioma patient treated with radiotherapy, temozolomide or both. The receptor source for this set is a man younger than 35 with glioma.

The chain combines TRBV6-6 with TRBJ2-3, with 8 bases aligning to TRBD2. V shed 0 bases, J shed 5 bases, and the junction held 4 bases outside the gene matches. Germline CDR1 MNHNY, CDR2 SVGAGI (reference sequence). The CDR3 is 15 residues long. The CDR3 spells CASSYSRGGKDTQYF. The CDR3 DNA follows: TGTGCCAGCAGTTACTCACGGGGGGGCAAAGATACGCAGTATTTT.

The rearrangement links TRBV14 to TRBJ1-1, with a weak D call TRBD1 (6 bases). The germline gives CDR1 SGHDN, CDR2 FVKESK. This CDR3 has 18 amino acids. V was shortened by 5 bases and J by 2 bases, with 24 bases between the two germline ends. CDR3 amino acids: CASSGHGRGGHLNTEAFF. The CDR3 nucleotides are TGTGCCAGCAGCGGCCATGGACGGGGGGGACACCTTAACACTGAAGCTTTCTTT.

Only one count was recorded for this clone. The CDR3 DNA is TGCAGCGTTCTTAGTGACGATATGAACACTGAAGCTTTCTTT. Translated: CSVLSDDMNTEAFF. The chain joins TRBV29-1 to TRBJ1-1; D is ambiguous. Germline CDR1 and CDR2: SQVTM and ANQGSEA. The CDR3 runs to 14 residues. V was clipped by 5 bases and J by 0 bases, with 13 bases between them.

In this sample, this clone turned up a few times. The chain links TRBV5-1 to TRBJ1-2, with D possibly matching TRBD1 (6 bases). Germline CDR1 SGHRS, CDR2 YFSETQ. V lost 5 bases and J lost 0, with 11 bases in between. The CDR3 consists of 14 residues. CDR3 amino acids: CASRTGDTNYGYTF. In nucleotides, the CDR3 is TGCGCCAGCAGGACAGGCGACACTAACTATGGCTACACCTTC.

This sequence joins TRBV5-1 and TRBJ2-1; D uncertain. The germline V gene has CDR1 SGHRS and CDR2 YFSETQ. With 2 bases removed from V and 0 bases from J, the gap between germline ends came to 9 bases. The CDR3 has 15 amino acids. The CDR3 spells CASSLGQISYNEQFF. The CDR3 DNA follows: TGCGCCAGCAGCTTAGGCCAAATCTCCTACAATGAGCAGTTCTTC.